A single sample is the source of the 28 T cell receptor beta chains below, sequenced in a study of siplizumab effects on memory and regulatory T cells. Generated by immunoSEQ multiplex PCR, the TCRdb table keeps only in-frame clones and is missing some. This table has approximately 60,000 clones, 90% to 98% appearing once. Sequenced sample: naive CD8+ T cells sorted from blood. The receptors come from a human donor in good health.

The chain recombines TRBV4-1 with TRBJ1-1; no clear D gene. The CDR3 consists of 14 residues. The germline V gene encodes CDR1 MGHRA and CDR2 YSYEKL. Trimming stripped 2 bases from V and 3 bases from J, with 10 bases between. The CDR3 sequence: CASSQLSPYTEAFF. The DNA for the CDR3 is TGCGCCAGCAGCCAATTATCTCCATACACTGAAGCTTTCTTT.

The chain's CDR3 is CAISESSIPNYGYTF. In DNA form, the CDR3 reads TGTGCCATCAGTGAGTCGAGCATACCAAACTATGGCTACACCTTC. The V call is TRBV10-3, the J call TRBJ1-2; unclear D gene. Germline CDR1 and CDR2: ENHRY and SYGVKD. This CDR3 region has 15 residues. Trimming shortened V by 0 bases and J by 2 bases, and 10 bases separated the two germline ends.

CDR3 in amino acids: CASSLGGPEPQHF. The CDR3 bases are TGTGCCAGCAGCTTGGGGGGACCGGAGCCCCAGCATTTT. This chain joins TRBV5-4 and TRBJ1-5, with D possibly being TRBD1 (5 bases). Per germline, CDR1 SGHNT and CDR2 YYREEE (reference sequence). The CDR3 length is 13 residues. V shed 0 bases and J shed 8 bases, with 9 bases lying between them. Complete variable domain (other parts from reference TRBV5-4 and TRBJ1-5): ETGVTQSPTHLIKTRGQQVTLRCSSQSGHNTVSWYQQALGQGPQFIFQYYREEENGRGNFPPRFSGLQFPNYSSELNVNALELDDSALYLCASSLGGPEPQHFGDGTRLSIL.

The V and J genes are TRBV9 and TRBJ1-1; the match to TRBD1 covers 7 bases. The CDR3 sequence is 14 residues long. J was trimmed by 6 bases and V by 3 bases; bases with no gene match: 8. Per germline, CDR1 SGDLS and CDR2 YYNGEE. The CDR3 reads CASSGGQALSEAFF. CDR3 nucleotides: TGTGCCAGCAGCGGTGGACAGGCCCTGTCTGAAGCTTTCTTT. The complete variable domain, with remaining parts taken from reference TRBV9 and TRBJ1-1, reads DSGVTQTPKHLITATGQRVTLRCSPRSGDLSVYWYQQSLDQGLQFLIQYYNGEERAKGNILERFSAQQFPDLHSELNLSSLELGDSALYFCASSGGQALSEAFFGQGTRLTVV.

The chain combines TRBV5-1 with TRBJ2-7; weak D call: TRBD1 (5 bases). V was shortened by 0 bases and J by 4 bases, with 5 bases between the two germline ends. The V gene's germline CDR1 is SGHRS and CDR2 YFSETQ. The CDR3 is 12 amino acids. DNA for the CDR3: TGCGCCAGCAGCTTGGGACAGTACGAGCAGTACTTC. Translated: CASSLGQYEQYF.

V and J are TRBV11-2 and TRBJ2-1; unclear D gene. The CDR3 is 11 amino acids. Trimming removed 1 base from V and 6 bases from J, with 1 base in between. CDR1 and CDR2 from the germline V gene are SGHAT and FQNNGV. In DNA, the CDR3 is TGTGCCAGCAGCTTAGGCAATGAGCAGTTCTTC. This encodes CASSLGNEQFF.

J is TRBJ2-5 and V is TRBV2; 8 nucleotides agree with TRBD2. V gave up 8 bases and J gave up 5 bases; unmatched junction bases: 7. The CDR3 consists of 13 residues. Germline V gives CDR1 SNHLY, CDR2 FYNNEI. CDR3 bases: TGTGCCAGCGACGGGGGGGACTGGGAGACCCAGTACTTC. It yields the protein CASDGGDWETQYF.

This rearrangement joins TRBV7-9 to TRBJ2-3; D perhaps matches TRBD2 (5 bases). CDR3 size: 17 residues. Trimming cost V 4 bases and J 2 bases, with 19 bases left between them. CDR1 is SEHNR, CDR2 FQNEAQ, per germline (reference sequence). Here the CDR3 reads CASSSVIGGFNTDTQYF. DNA for the CDR3: TGTGCCAGCAGCTCGGTGATTGGCGGGTTTAACACAGATACGCAGTATTTT. Based on the CDR3 plus reference TRBV7-9 and TRBJ2-3, the full variable domain is DTGVSQNPRHKITKRGQNVTFRCDPISEHNRLYWYRQTLGQGPEFLTYFQNEAQLEKSRLLSDRFSAERPKGSFSTLEIQRTEQGDSAMYLCASSSVIGGFNTDTQYFGPGTRLTVL.

The chain employs TRBV5-4 and TRBJ2-5; 7 bases line up with TRBD2. Trimming removed 0 bases from V and 3 bases from J; junction bases left unmatched: 2. This CDR3 is built from 14 residues. Germline values: CDR1 SGHNT, CDR2 YYREEE (reference sequence). The DNA of the CDR3 is TGTGCCAGCAGCTTGGGACTAGCCAAAGAGACCCAGTACTTC. It translates to CASSLGLAKETQYF.

This chain connects TRBV27 to TRBJ2-7; tentatively, D is TRBD2 (6 bases). V was shortened by 1 base and J by 4 bases, with 14 bases between the two germline ends. Germline loops: CDR1 MNHEY, CDR2 SMNVEV (reference sequence). This CDR3 is built from 15 residues. The CDR3 region is CASSLFPAGLYEQYF. The DNA of the CDR3 is TGTGCCAGCAGTTTATTTCCGGCGGGGCTGTACGAGCAGTACTTC.

V gene TRBV7-9 combines with J gene TRBJ1-1; 8 bases agree with TRBD1. Losses at the gene ends were 4 bases for V and 6 bases for J; bases not matched to a gene: 4. Germline V CDR1 and CDR2: SEHNR, FQNEAQ (reference sequence). This CDR3 has 13 residues. The CDR3 DNA sequence: TGTGCCAGCAGCTCTCCAGGGGGCCCTGAAGCTTTCTTT. Residues: CASSSPGGPEAFF. The whole variable domain, remainder taken from reference TRBV7-9 and TRBJ1-1, is DTGVSQNPRHKITKRGQNVTFRCDPISEHNRLYWYRQTLGQGPEFLTYFQNEAQLEKSRLLSDRFSAERPKGSFSTLEIQRTEQGDSAMYLCASSSPGGPEAFFGQGTRLTVV.

This clone has only one observation. The chain joins TRBV7-2 to TRBJ2-5; either TRBD1 or TRBD2 may fit D (6 bases each). This CDR3 is built from 15 residues. The germline gives CDR1 SGHTA, CDR2 FQGNSA. Trimming pared 1 base from V and 4 bases from J, leaving 13 bases between. Here the CDR3 reads CASSLGTGGGETQYF. The DNA for the CDR3 is TGTGCCAGCAGCTTAGGTACCGGGGGCGGAGAGACCCAGTACTTC.

The gene calls are TRBV6-1 and TRBJ2-1; D is ambiguous. V lost 7 bases and J lost 0, with 10 bases in between. This CDR3 is built from 14 residues. Germline V CDR1 and CDR2: MNHNS, SASEGT. CDR3 in DNA: TGTGCCAGCAACGTGGGCGGCTCCTACAATGAGCAGTTCTTC. Translation: CASNVGGSYNEQFF.

This clone came up once. The chain joins TRBV4-1 to TRBJ2-7; 8 bases align to TRBD2. Trimming took 1 base from V and 7 from J; bases not matched to a gene: 9. The CDR3 is made up of 15 amino acids. CDR1 is MGHRA and CDR2 is YSYEKL in the germline V gene. CDR3 DNA: TGCGCCAGCAGCCAAGGGGTAGCGGGGCTTGGTGAGCAGTACTTC. Its protein product is CASSQGVAGLGEQYF.

This sequence joins TRBV6-5 and TRBJ2-1, with TRBD1 matching over 8 bases. This CDR3 is 16 amino acids long. The junction had 8 bases not matched to a gene; V was cut back by 0 bases and J by 7 bases. From germline, CDR1 is MNHEY and CDR2 SVGAGI. CDR3 sequence (DNA): TGTGCCAGCAGTTACTCGACAGGGGATTTAGGAAATGAGCAGTTCTTC. Translated, it gives CASSYSTGDLGNEQFF.

J is TRBJ2-7 and V is TRBV4-2; 8 bases map to TRBD2. This CDR3 has 14 residues. The V gene's germline CDR1 is LGHNA and CDR2 YNFKEQ. V lost 0 bases and J lost 6; bases outside the gene matches: 4. As DNA, the CDR3 is TGTGCCAGCAGCCAAGATAGCGGGGCTTTCGAGCAGTACTTC. Translated, it gives CASSQDSGAFEQYF.

This chain joins TRBV29-1 and TRBJ2-3; D not certain. V was trimmed by 4 bases and J by 1 base, leaving 12 bases between them. Germline values: CDR1 SQVTM, CDR2 ANQGSEA. The CDR3 spans 14 residues. In nucleotides, the CDR3 is TGCAGCGTTGGTAGTTTAGTAGGCACAGATACGCAGTATTTT. Its translation: CSVGSLVGTDTQYF.

This sequence joins TRBV13 and TRBJ1-2; D gene unclear. The germline V gene encodes CDR1 PRHDT and CDR2 FYEKMQ (reference sequence). Trimming left V 0 bases short and J 1 base short, with 6 bases between. This CDR3 spans 14 amino acids. The CDR3 nucleotides are TGTGCCAGCAGCTTAGGAACGGGTAACTATGGCTACACCTTC. Amino acid sequence: CASSLGTGNYGYTF.

The chain uses TRBV6-6 and TRBJ1-1, with a weak D call TRBD1 (6 bases). Germline assignment: CDR1 MNHNY and CDR2 SVGAGI (reference sequence). This CDR3 comprises 15 residues. The germline V and J ends were trimmed by 2 bases and 0 bases, with 10 bases remaining between them. CDR3 sequence: CASSYVQGLNTEAFF. The CDR3 DNA reads TGTGCCAGCAGTTACGTCCAGGGGCTGAACACTGAAGCTTTCTTT.

The gene calls are TRBV13 and TRBJ1-1; D not certain. The CDR3 has 12 amino acids. CDR1 is PRHDT and CDR2 is FYEKMQ in the germline V gene (reference sequence). Trimming left V 4 bases short and J 4 bases short, with 7 bases between. In nucleotides, the CDR3 is TGTGCCAGCAGCTCGGATGGCACTGAAGCTTTCTTT. Its translation: CASSSDGTEAFF.

The gene calls are TRBV28 and TRBJ2-7, with TRBD1 matching over 8 bases. CDR1 is MDHEN, CDR2 SYDVKM, per germline. CDR3 size: 15 residues. The junction had 19 bases not matched to a gene; V was cut back by 6 bases and J by 12 bases. The CDR3 is CASSLTGAPGEQWYF. As DNA, the CDR3 is TGTGCCAGCAGCCTGACAGGGGCCCCGGGCGAGCAGTGGTACTTC.

The chain recombines TRBV7-9 with TRBJ2-1; 8 bases align to TRBD2. This CDR3 has 15 amino acids. Trimming took 4 bases from V and 6 from J; bases not matched to a gene: 8. Germline V gives CDR1 SEHNR, CDR2 FQNEAQ (reference sequence). The CDR3 DNA reads as TGTGCCAGCAGCTCCACCGGGACTAGTCGCAATGAGCAGTTCTTC. Translating gives CASSSTGTSRNEQFF.

The genes are TRBV4-3 and TRBJ2-1; 8 bases match TRBD1. Germline V gene sequence: CDR1 LGHNA, CDR2 YSLEER. The CDR3 runs 15 residues. The trim removed 0 bases at V and 4 bases at J, leaving 2 bases unmatched. As DNA, the CDR3 is TGCGCCAGCAGCCAAGATCAGGGGGCTTACAATGAGCAGTTCTTC. Protein product: CASSQDQGAYNEQFF.

The count of this clone is one. This rearrangement joins TRBV9 to TRBJ1-2; D possibly corresponds to TRBD1 (6 bases). V gave up 4 bases and J gave up 4 bases, with 8 bases separating them. In germline, CDR1 is SGDLS, CDR2 YYNGEE. The CDR3 is 12 residues long. This CDR3 is CASSTDSYGYTF. In DNA, the CDR3 is TGTGCCAGCAGCACGGACAGCTATGGCTACACCTTC. The full variable domain, with the rest looked up from reference TRBV9 and TRBJ1-2, is DSGVTQTPKHLITATGQRVTLRCSPRSGDLSVYWYQQSLDQGLQFLIQYYNGEERAKGNILERFSAQQFPDLHSELNLSSLELGDSALYFCASSTDSYGYTFGSGTRLTVV.

The chain links TRBV5-4 to TRBJ2-1, with D uncertain. Trimming pared 1 base from V and 10 bases from J, leaving 12 bases between. The CDR3 is 13 residues long. Germline-derived CDR1 and CDR2 are SGHNT and YYREEE (reference sequence). The CDR3 region is CASSLPGHLEQFF. The CDR3 region has the DNA TGTGCCAGCAGCTTGCCCGGGCATCTGGAGCAGTTCTTC.

This clone has just one count. The V call is TRBV10-3, the J call TRBJ1-1; D might be TRBD1 (6 bases). The germline V gene has CDR1 ENHRY and CDR2 SYGVKD. The CDR3 spans 16 residues. V shed 0 bases and J shed 1 base, with 12 bases lying between them. CDR3 coding DNA: TGTGCCATCAGTGAGTCATCGGCAGGGGAGAACACTGAAGCTTTCTTT. Translated: CAISESSAGENTEAFF.

J is TRBJ1-1 and V is TRBV5-4; TRBD1 aligns across 9 bases. This CDR3 spans 17 amino acids. Germline V gives CDR1 SGHNT, CDR2 YYREEE (reference sequence). Losses at the gene ends were 3 bases for V and 0 bases for J; bases not matched to a gene: 9. CDR3 sequence (DNA): TGTGCCAGCAGCTCCCCGGGACAGGGTGCCCTGAACACTGAAGCTTTCTTT. Encoded protein: CASSSPGQGALNTEAFF.

This chain links TRBV10-1 with TRBJ2-5, with D possibly TRBD2 on 5 matching bases. This CDR3 spans 13 amino acids. The ends were cut back, 3 bases at V and 2 bases at J, with 7 bases in the middle. The germline V gene has CDR1 WNHNN and CDR2 SYGVQD (reference sequence). The CDR3 DNA reads TGCGCCAGCAGTGAACCGGGGCAAGAGACCCAGTACTTC. Protein sequence: CASSEPGQETQYF.